This T cell receptor beta chain came from a study of CD8 T cells in ankylosing spondylitis. The CDR3 is 14 amino acids. From the 5' RACE reads, TCRdb called clonotypes with MiXCR, one entry per CDR3 protein. Here the sample spans 200,000 to 300,000 distinct CDR3 sequences, over 9.5% being singletons. This clonotype has ten or more counts. One junction end does not reproduce the germline sequence, and a read error may be involved. The source of this sequence is a male donor with ankylosing spondylitis or in good health (not recorded which). The chain recombines TRBV12-3 or TRBV12-4 with TRBJ1-1; D is perhaps TRBD1 (5 bases). Input material: blood, either unsorted or a sorted T cell fraction (not recorded which). CDR3 coding DNA: TGCGCCAGCAGCTTGGGTGGGGGGAACACTGAAGCTTTCTTT. Translating it yields CASSLGGGNTEAFF.